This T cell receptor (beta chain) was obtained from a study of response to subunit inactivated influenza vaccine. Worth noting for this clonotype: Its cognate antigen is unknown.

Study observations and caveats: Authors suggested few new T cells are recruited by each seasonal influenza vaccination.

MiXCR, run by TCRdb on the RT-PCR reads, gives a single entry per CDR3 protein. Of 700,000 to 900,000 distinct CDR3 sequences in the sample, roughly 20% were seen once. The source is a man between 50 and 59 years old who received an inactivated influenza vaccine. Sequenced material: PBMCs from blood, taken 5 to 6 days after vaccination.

In nucleotides, the CDR3 is TGCAGTGCTAGTTTCGGCGGGAGAGGCCCTAGGGATGAGCAGTTCTTC. Encoded protein: CSASFGGRGPRDEQFF. The V and J genes are TRBV20-1 and TRBJ2-1, with 7 bases fitting TRBD2. The ends lost 3 bases at V and 8 bases at J; junction bases unmatched: 16. This CDR3 is 16 amino acids long. Germline CDR1 reads DFQATT; CDR2 reads SNEGSKA (reference sequence).